The clone carrying this T cell receptor beta chain has a single count. Its antigen is unknown. The data are from a study of T-cell reconstitution after alpha-beta-depleted transplantation in children. Findings and caveats of the study: Several hundred expanded graft clones reportedly supplied alpha-beta T cells about two months after transplant. High day-60 TCRbeta diversity in some patients came from surviving recipient T cells and thymic progenitors. Once a year had passed after transplant, T-cell counts and diversity came mostly from newly produced T cells.

Using unique molecular identifiers, the investigators prepared the TCRbeta library. In TCRdb, the PCR reads were re-called with MiXCR into one record per CDR3 protein. The sample contains 540,000 or so distinct CDR3 sequences, roughly 24% of which appear only once. Unmatched junction bases numbered 7, after V lost 4 bases and J lost 4 bases. This CDR3 spans 14 amino acids. Looked up from germline, CDR1 is MDHEN and CDR2 is SYDVKM. This chain uses TRBV28 with TRBJ2-7, with TRBD1 identical over 7 bases. The input for sequencing was PBMCs, mostly from graft donor cells, taken 360 days after TCRalphabeta/CD19-depleted stem cell transplant. The clonotype originates from a boy in the first two years of life who had a stem cell transplant for acute myeloid leukemia, so the T cells may come from the graft donor. The CDR3 region is CASSSDRPWYEQYV. The CDR3 DNA sequence: TGTGCCAGCAGTTCGGACAGGCCATGGTACGAGCAGTACGTC.